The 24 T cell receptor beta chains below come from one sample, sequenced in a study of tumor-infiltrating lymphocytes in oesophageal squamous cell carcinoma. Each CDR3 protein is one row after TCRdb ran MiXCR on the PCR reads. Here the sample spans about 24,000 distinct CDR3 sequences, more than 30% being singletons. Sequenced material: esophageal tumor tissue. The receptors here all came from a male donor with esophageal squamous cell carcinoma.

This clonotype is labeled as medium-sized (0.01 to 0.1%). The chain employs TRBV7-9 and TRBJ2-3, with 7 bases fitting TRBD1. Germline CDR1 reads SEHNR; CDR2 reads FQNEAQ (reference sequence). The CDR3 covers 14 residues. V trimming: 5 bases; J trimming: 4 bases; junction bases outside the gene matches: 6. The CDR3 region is CASSPNRGADTQYF. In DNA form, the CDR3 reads TGTGCCAGCAGCCCTAACAGGGGTGCAGATACGCAGTATTTT.

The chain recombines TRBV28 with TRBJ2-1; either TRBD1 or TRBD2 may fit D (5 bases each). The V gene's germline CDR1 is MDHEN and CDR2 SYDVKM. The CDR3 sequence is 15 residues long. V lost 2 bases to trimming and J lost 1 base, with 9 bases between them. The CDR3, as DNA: TGTGCCAGCAGTTTAGGGGGAAGGTCCTACAATGAGCAGTTCTTC. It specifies CASSLGGRSYNEQFF.

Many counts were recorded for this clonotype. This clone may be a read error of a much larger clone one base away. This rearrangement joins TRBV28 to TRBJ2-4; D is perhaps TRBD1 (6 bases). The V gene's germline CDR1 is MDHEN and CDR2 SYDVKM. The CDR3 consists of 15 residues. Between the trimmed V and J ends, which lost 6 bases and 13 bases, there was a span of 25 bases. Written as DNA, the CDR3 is TGTGCCAGCAGGGAAGAGGGGACAAACTGGGGTGAGCAGTACTTC. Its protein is CASREEGTNWGEQYF.

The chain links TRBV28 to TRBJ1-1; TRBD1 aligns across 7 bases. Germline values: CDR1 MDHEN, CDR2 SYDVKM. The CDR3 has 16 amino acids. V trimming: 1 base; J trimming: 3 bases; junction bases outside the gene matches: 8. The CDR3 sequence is CASSLSATGYYTEAFF. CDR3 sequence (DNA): TGTGCCAGCAGTTTATCTGCGACAGGGTATTACACTGAAGCTTTCTTT. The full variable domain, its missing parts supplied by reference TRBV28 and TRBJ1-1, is DVKVTQSSRYLVKRTGEKVFLECVQDMDHENMFWYRQDPGLGLRLIYFSYDVKMKEKGDIPEGYSVSREKKERFSLILESASTNQTSMYLCASSLSATGYYTEAFFGQGTRLTVV.

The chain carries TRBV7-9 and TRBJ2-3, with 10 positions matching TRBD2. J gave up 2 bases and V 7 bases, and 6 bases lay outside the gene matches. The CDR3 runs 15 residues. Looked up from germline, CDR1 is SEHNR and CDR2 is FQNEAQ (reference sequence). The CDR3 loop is CASTRTSGDTDTQYF. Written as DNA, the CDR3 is TGTGCCAGCACCCGGACTAGCGGAGACACAGATACGCAGTATTTT.

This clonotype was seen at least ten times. The CDR3 nucleotides are TGCGCCAGCAGCTATACCCCGACTGGAACTAGCTCCTACAATGAGCAGTTCTTC. Protein product: CASSYTPTGTSSYNEQFF. This chain joins TRBV5-1 and TRBJ2-1; D possibly corresponds to TRBD2 (5 bases). V was pared by 3 bases and J by 0 bases, with 19 bases between. This CDR3 has 18 amino acids. Germline V gives CDR1 SGHRS, CDR2 YFSETQ.

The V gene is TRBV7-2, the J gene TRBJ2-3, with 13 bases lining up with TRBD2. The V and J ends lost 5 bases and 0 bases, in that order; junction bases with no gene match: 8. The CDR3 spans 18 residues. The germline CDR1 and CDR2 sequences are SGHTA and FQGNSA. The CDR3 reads CASSAKLAGGRSTDTQYF. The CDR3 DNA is TGTGCCAGCAGCGCCAAACTAGCGGGAGGGCGTAGCACAGATACGCAGTATTTT.

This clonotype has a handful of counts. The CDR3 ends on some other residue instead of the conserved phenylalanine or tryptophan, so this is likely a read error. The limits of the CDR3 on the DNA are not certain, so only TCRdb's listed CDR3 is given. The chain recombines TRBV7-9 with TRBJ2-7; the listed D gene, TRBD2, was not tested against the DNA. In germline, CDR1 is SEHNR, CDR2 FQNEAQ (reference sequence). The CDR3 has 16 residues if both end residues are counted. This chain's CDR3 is CASSLLGTNYGYTFGS.

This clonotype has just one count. The DNA for the CDR3 is TGTGCCAGCAGCCAAGCTATGGAAGGAGGAGAGACCCAGTACTTC. It codes for CASSQAMEGGETQYF. This rearrangement joins TRBV3-1 to TRBJ2-1; D possibly corresponds to TRBD2 (5 bases). TRBJ2-5 explains the end of the DNA better; the J call may be wrong. The CDR3 runs to 15 residues. Germline values: CDR1 LGHDT, CDR2 YNNKEL (reference sequence).

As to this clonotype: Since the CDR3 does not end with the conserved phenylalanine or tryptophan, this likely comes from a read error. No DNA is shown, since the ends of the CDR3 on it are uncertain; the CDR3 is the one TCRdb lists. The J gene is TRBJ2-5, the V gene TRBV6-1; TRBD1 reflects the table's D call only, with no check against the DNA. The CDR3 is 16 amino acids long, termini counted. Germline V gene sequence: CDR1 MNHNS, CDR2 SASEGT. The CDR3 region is CASSADRVAYGYTFGS.

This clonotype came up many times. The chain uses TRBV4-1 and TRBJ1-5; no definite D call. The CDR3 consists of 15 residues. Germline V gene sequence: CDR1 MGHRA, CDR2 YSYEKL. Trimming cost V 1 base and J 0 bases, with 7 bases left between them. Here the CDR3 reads CASSQVVGSNQPQHF. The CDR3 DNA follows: TGCGCCAGCAGCCAAGTGGTCGGTAGCAATCAGCCCCAGCATTTT.

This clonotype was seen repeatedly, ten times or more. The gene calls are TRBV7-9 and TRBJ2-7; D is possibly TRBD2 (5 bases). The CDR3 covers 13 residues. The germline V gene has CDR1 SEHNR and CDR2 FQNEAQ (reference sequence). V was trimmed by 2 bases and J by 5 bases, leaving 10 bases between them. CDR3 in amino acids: CASSLPGTNEQYF. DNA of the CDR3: TGTGCCAGCAGCTTACCGGGAACTAACGAGCAGTACTTC.

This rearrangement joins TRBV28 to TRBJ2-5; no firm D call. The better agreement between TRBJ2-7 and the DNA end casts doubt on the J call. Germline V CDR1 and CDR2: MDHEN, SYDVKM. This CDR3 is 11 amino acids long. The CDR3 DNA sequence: TGTGCCAGTTCACAGTCCTACGAGCAGTACTTC. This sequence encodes CASSQSYEQYF.

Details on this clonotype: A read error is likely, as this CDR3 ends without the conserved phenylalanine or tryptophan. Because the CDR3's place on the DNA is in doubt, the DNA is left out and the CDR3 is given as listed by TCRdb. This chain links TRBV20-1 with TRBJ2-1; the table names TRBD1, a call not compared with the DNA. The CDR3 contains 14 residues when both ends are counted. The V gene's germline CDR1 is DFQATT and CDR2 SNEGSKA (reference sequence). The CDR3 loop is CSVGTVNYGYTFGS.

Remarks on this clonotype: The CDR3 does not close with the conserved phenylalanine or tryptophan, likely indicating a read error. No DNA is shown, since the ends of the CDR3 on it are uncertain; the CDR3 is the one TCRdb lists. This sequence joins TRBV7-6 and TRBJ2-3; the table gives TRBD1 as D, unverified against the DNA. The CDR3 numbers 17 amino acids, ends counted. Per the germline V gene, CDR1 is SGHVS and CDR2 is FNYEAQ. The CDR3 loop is CASSFFGGGSYEQYFGN.

The CDR3 loop reads CASSRFSGAGDTQYF. The CDR3 bases are TGTGCCAGCAGTCGATTTAGCGGGGCGGGAGATACGCAGTATTTT. The chain is built from TRBV2 and TRBJ2-3; 8 positions match TRBD2. Germline trimming cut 5 bases from V and 5 bases from J; bases unmatched to any gene: 9. Germline V lookup: CDR1 SNHLY, CDR2 FYNNEI. The length of the CDR3 is 15 residues.

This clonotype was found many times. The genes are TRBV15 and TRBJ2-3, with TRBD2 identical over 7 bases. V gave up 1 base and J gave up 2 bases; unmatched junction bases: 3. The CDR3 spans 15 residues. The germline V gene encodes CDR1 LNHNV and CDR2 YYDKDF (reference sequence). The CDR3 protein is CATSRGAGATDTQYF. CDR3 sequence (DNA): TGTGCCACCAGCAGAGGGGCGGGAGCCACAGATACGCAGTATTTT.

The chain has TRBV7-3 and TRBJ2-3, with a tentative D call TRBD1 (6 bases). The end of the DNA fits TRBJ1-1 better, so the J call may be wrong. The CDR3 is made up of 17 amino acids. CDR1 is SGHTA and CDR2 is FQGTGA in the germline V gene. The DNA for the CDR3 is TGTGCCAGCAGCTTACGGTCAGGGTCTTCCAGGGGCACTGAAGCTTTCTTT. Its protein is CASSLRSGSSRGTEAFF.

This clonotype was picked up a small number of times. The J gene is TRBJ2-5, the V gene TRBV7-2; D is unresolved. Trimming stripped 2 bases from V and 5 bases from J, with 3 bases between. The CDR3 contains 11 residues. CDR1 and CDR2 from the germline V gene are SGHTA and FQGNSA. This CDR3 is CASSLSETQYF. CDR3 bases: TGTGCCAGCAGCTTATCCGAGACCCAGTACTTC.

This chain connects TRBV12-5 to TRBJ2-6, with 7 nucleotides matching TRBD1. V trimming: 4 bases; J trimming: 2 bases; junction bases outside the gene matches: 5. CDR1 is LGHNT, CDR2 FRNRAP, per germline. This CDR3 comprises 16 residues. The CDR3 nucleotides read TGTGCTAGTGGTTGGACAGGTACCGCTGGGGCCAACGTCCTGACTTTC. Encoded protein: CASGWTGTAGANVLTF.

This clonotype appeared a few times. This CDR3 is CASSFGGISYEQYF. CDR3 sequence (DNA): TGTGCCAGCAGCTTTGGGGGGATCTCCTACGAGCAGTACTTC. This chain joins TRBV7-6 and TRBJ2-1; weak D call: TRBD2 (6 bases). The end of the DNA fits TRBJ2-7 better, so the J call may be wrong. Germline V gene data show CDR1 as SGHVS and CDR2 as FNYEAQ. This CDR3 region has 14 residues.

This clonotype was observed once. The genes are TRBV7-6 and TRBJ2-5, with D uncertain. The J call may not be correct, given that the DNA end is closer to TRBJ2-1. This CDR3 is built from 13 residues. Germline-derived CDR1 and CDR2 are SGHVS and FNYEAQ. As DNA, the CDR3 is TGTGCCAGCAGCTTACGTTACCTCAATGAGCAGTTCTTC. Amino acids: CASSLRYLNEQFF.

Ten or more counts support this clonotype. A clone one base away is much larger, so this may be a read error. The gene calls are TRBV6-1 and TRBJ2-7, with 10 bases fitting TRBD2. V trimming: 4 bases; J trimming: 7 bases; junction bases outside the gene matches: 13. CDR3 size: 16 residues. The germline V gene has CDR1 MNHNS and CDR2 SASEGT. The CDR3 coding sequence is TGTGCCAGCAGTGGTAGCGGGGGGCTTACCTACAATGAGCAGTACTTC. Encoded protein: CASSGSGGLTYNEQYF.

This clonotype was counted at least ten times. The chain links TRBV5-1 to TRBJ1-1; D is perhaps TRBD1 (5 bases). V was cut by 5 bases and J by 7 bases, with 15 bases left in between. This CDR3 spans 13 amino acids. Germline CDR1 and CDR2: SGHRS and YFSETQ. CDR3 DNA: TGCGCCAGCAGTCCGACGGGGGACCGTGAAGCTTTCTTT. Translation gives CASSPTGDREAFF.